The 6 T cell receptor beta chains given below trace back to one sample, sequenced in a study of T cell changes during pregnancy in multiple sclerosis. The table came from immunoSEQ multiplex PCR; TCRdb's copy has only in-frame clones and leaves some out. The repertoire holds approximately 70,000 clones, 90% to 95% seen once, with roughly 0.14% in the top ten. The input for sequencing was CD4+ T cells from peripheral blood mononuclear cells, taken after pregnancy. The receptor source for this set is a female donor with multiple sclerosis, enrolled in a pregnancy study.

The chain combines TRBV19 with TRBJ2-7; D unresolved. Germline CDR1 and CDR2: LNHDA and SQIVND (reference sequence). The CDR3 extends over 14 amino acids. The V and J ends lost 7 bases and 0 bases respectively, with 13 bases between them. CDR3 sequence reads: CASTLSTSSYEQYF. The CDR3 DNA is TGTGCCAGTACCCTTAGCACCAGCTCCTACGAGCAGTACTTC.

The chain recombines TRBV5-1 with TRBJ2-7; 12 bases are shared with TRBD2. CDR1 SGHRS and CDR2 YFSETQ come from the germline V gene. Losses at the gene ends were 5 bases for V and 0 bases for J; bases not matched to a gene: 9. The CDR3 spans 17 residues. CDR3 sequence (DNA): TGCGCCAGCAGTTACGGGACTAGCGGGCGGAGCTCCTACGAGCAGTACTTC. It encodes CASSYGTSGRSSYEQYF.

The chain couples TRBV7-9 to TRBJ2-5; 7 nucleotides align to TRBD2. The V gene's germline CDR1 is SEHNR and CDR2 FQNEAQ (reference sequence). The CDR3 extends over 14 amino acids. V shed 1 base and J 2 bases; nucleotides not matched to a gene: 1. CDR3 amino acids: CASSLERGQETQYF. The CDR3 DNA reads as TGTGCCAGCAGCTTAGAGCGGGGACAAGAGACCCAGTACTTC.

The chain couples TRBV12-1 to TRBJ1-2; the table names TRBD1, a call not compared with the DNA. TRBV12-1 is flagged as a pseudogene. The CDR3 consists of 15 residues. CDR3 nucleotide sequence: TGTGCCAGCAGCTCCAAGTTGGACAGAAACTATGGCTACACCTTC. The encoded protein is CASSSKLDRNYGYTF.

This chain joins TRBV7-9 and TRBJ2-1; tentative D call: TRBD1 (5 bases). CDR1 is SEHNR and CDR2 is FQNEAQ in the germline V gene (reference sequence). The CDR3 extends over 16 amino acids. V was cut by 0 bases and J by 9 bases, with 18 bases left in between. The DNA for the CDR3 is TGTGCCAGCAGCTTAGCGTCCGGCAGGGCGAGTGGTGAGCAGTTCTTC. Its translation: CASSLASGRASGEQFF.

The CDR3 DNA reads TGTGCCAGCAGCCAAGATGGTGCAGGGGAGAGCTCCTATAATTCACCCCTCCACTTT. Its protein is CASSQDGAGESSYNSPLHF. The V gene is TRBV4-2, the J gene TRBJ1-6; tentative D call: TRBD1 (6 bases). Germline values: CDR1 LGHNA, CDR2 YNFKEQ. This CDR3 has 19 amino acids. V was trimmed by 0 bases and J by 0 bases, leaving 15 bases between them.